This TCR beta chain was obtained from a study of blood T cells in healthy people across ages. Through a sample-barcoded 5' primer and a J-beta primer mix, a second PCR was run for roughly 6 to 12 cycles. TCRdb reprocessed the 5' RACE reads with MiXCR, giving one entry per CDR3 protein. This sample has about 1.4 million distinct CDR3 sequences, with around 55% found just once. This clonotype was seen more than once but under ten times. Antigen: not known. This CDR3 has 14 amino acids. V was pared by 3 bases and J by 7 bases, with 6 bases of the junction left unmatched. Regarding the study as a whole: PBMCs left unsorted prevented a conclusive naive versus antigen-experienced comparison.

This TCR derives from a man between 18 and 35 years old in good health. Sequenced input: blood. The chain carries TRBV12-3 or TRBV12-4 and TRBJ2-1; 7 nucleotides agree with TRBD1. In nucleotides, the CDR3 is TGTGCCAGCAGTTTGAGACAGGGCGTAAATGAGCAGTTCTTC. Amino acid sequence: CASSLRQGVNEQFF.